The rows below give T cell receptor beta chains drawn from one sample of a study of OX40 agonist ivuxolimab in advanced cancers. This table comes from immunoSEQ multiplex PCR, and its TCRdb copy is limited to in-frame clones, with some not included. Of roughly 95,000 clones listed, 80% to 90% were seen once; the top ten hold less than 2%. Sequencing was performed on CD4+ or CD8+ T cells sorted from blood, taken in a trial of the OX40 agonist ivuxolimab. The origin of the receptors is an adult with an advanced solid tumor such as melanoma, head and neck, liver or kidney cancer. Each CDR3 is given with its conserved first and last residue. The order of the fields is V gene, CDR3 length, clone size, J gene, D gene, CDR3 DNA, CDR3 protein. A D gene is named only where the DNA matches it firmly. Only part of the rows carry a size: once, few, many, or a class if the clone is expanded.

v_call: TRBV19; cdr3_length: 16; clone_size: NA; j_call: TRBJ2-3; d_call: TRBD2; cdr3_nt: TGTGCCAGTAGTATATCCCTAGCGGGAGGGTTTGATACGCAGTATTTT; cdr3_aa: CASSISLAGGFDTQYF
v_call: TRBV27; cdr3_length: 14; clone_size: once; j_call: TRBJ2-3; d_call: TRBD2; cdr3_nt: TGTGCCAGCAAGACTAGCGGGAGTTCAGATACGCAGTATTTT; cdr3_aa: CASKTSGSSDTQYF
v_call: TRBV5-1; cdr3_length: 15; clone_size: NA; j_call: TRBJ2-2; d_call: TRBD1; cdr3_nt: TGCGCCAGCAGAGGGGGACAGGGGAACACCGGGGAGCTGTTTTTT; cdr3_aa: CASRGGQGNTGELFF
v_call: TRBV18; cdr3_length: 15; clone_size: NA; j_call: TRBJ2-5; d_call: TRBD1; cdr3_nt: TGTGCCAGCTCACCGGACAGGGGGGGACAAGAGACCCAGTACTTC; cdr3_aa: CASSPDRGGQETQYF
v_call: TRBV19; cdr3_length: 14; clone_size: NA; j_call: TRBJ2-3; d_call: TRBD2; cdr3_nt: TGTGCCAGTAGTATTCAAGCGGGATTAGATACGCAGTATTTT; cdr3_aa: CASSIQAGLDTQYF
v_call: TRBV5-1; cdr3_length: 15; clone_size: NA; j_call: TRBJ1-5; d_call: NA; cdr3_nt: TGCGCCAGCAGCTTGGGATACGGGGGGTTTCAGCCCCAGCATTTT; cdr3_aa: CASSLGYGGFQPQHF
v_call: TRBV7-9; cdr3_length: 15; clone_size: NA; j_call: TRBJ2-1; d_call: TRBD2; cdr3_nt: TGTGCCAGCAGCGCCTCCGGGACTAGTTTTAATGAGCAGTTCTTC; cdr3_aa: CASSASGTSFNEQFF
v_call: TRBV6-5; cdr3_length: 14; clone_size: NA; j_call: TRBJ2-5; d_call: TRBD1; cdr3_nt: TGTGCCAGCAGATACCGGGACAGCCAAGAGACCCAGTACTTC; cdr3_aa: CASRYRDSQETQYF
v_call: TRBV7-8; cdr3_length: 15; clone_size: NA; j_call: TRBJ2-1; d_call: TRBD2; cdr3_nt: TGTGCCAGCAGCTTAGTTGCCCTAGCGGGAGCAGTGAGGTTCTTC; cdr3_aa: CASSLVALAGAVRFF
v_call: TRBV5-5; cdr3_length: 14; clone_size: once; j_call: TRBJ2-7; d_call: NA; cdr3_nt: TGTGCCAGCAGCGTGGACAGTTGGGAGGGCAAGCAGTACTTC; cdr3_aa: CASSVDSWEGKQYF
v_call: TRBV6-5; cdr3_length: 16; clone_size: NA; j_call: TRBJ2-7; d_call: NA; cdr3_nt: TGTGCCAGCAGTTACCATCCGAAGGATCCCTCCTACGAGCAGTACTTC; cdr3_aa: CASSYHPKDPSYEQYF
v_call: TRBV18; cdr3_length: 17; clone_size: NA; j_call: TRBJ2-1; d_call: NA; cdr3_nt: TGTGCCAGCTCACCACGAGACCCGGGACTGGGGAGAAATGAGCAGTTCTTC; cdr3_aa: CASSPRDPGLGRNEQFF